The clone carrying this T cell receptor beta chain was counted once. V lost 5 bases and J lost 6, with 19 bases in between. The CDR3 is 15 amino acids. Germline lookup yields CDR1 MNHEY and CDR2 SMNVEV (reference sequence). This entry comes from a study of blood T cell repertoires in COVID-19. Study overall: From the United States, Italy and Spain came samples of acute and convalescent COVID-19. T cells, B-cell-depleted T cells, or PBMCs provided the cDNA or gDNA that served as material.

Original processing methods: Amplified reference gene primers provided the basis for estimating nucleated cell counts. Clones were read by immunoSEQ multiplex PCR, and TCRdb kept only the in-frame ones, dropping some. V and J calls and clone size are as listed in that table; D and trimming were resolved from the DNA. The sample holds tens of thousands of clones, 65% to 80% seen once. Sequenced: peripheral blood. The sequence came from a man aged 60-69 years with active or convalescent COVID-19. V is TRBV27 and J is TRBJ1-1; D call uncertain. The CDR3 loop is CASSPPGYRAAEAFF. The CDR3 DNA reads TGTGCCAGCAGTCCTCCGGGATATCGGGCGGCTGAAGCTTTCTTT.